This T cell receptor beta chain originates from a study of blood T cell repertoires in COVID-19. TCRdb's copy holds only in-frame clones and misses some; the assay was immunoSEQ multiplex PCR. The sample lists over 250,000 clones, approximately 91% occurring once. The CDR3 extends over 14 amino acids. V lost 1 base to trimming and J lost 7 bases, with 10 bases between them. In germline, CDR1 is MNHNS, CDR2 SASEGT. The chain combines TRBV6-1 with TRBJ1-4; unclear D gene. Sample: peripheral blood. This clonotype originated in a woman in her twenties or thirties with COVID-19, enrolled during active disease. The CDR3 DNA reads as TGTGCCAGCAGTGAAGGGGCGGGGTTTGAAAAACTGTTTTTT. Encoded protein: CASSEGAGFEKLFF.